One T cell receptor (beta chain) is described in this entry. The antigen is undetermined. The data stem from a study of shared clonotypes between healthy human individuals. Study-wide points: The authors expected sequencing depth to affect clonotype sharing among donors.

TCRdb's table, derived via immunoSEQ multiplex PCR, lists solely in-frame clones and lacks some. The sample holds about 980,000 clones, about 80% seen once. What was sequenced was memory CD4+ T cells sorted from blood. Subset indicated: CD45RA-negative fraction. This receptor was taken from a young man in good health.

The CDR3: CASSLMDRNTIYF. The CDR3 DNA is TGTGCCAGCAGCTTAATGGACAGGAACACCATATATTTT. The chain joins TRBV13 to TRBJ1-3; the match to TRBD1 covers 7 bases. CDR3 size: 13 residues. CDR1 is PRHDT, CDR2 FYEKMQ, per germline (reference sequence). The V gene end was trimmed by 2 bases and the J gene end by 7 bases; junction bases not matched to a gene: 2.